The clone carrying this T cell receptor beta chain was seen a few times. This CDR3 contains 18 residues. In germline, CDR1 is SGHAT, CDR2 FQDESV (reference sequence). V lost 1 base and J lost 2, with 20 bases in between. The TCRbeta library incorporated unique molecular identifiers. TCRdb called the PCR reads again in MiXCR, with one record for every CDR3 protein. The repertoire holds hundreds of thousands of distinct CDR3 sequences, with over 8% as singletons. The record originates from a study of T-cell reconstitution after alpha-beta-depleted transplantation in children. The sequencing here drew on PBMCs from the stem cell graft donor, taken from the stem cell graft. The sequence derives from a human donor who donated a stem cell graft to a child with SCID. This chain uses TRBV11-1 with TRBJ1-2, with D tentatively TRBD1 (6 bases). DNA for the CDR3: TGTGCCAGCAGCTTAGGACCTCCGATTGGGGGCCTAAACTATGGCTACACCTTC. Protein sequence: CASSLGPPIGGLNYGYTF.